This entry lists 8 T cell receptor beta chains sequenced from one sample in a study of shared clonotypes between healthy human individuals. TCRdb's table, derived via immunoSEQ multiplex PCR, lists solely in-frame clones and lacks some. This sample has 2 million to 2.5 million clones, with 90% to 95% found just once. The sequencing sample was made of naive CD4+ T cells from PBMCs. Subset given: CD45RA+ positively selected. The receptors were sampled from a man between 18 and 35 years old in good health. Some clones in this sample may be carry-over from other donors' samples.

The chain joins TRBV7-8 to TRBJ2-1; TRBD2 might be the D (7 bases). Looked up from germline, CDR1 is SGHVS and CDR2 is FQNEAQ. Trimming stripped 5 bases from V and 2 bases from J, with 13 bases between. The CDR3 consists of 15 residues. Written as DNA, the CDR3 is TGTGCCAGCAGCCCATCGGGGGGCCCCTACAATGAGCAGTTCTTC. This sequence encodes CASSPSGGPYNEQFF.

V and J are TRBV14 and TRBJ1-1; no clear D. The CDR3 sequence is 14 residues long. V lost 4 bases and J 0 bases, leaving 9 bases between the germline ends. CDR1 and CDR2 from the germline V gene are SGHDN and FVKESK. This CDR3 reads CASSPFALNTEAFF. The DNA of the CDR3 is TGTGCCAGCAGCCCATTCGCCCTGAACACTGAAGCTTTCTTT.

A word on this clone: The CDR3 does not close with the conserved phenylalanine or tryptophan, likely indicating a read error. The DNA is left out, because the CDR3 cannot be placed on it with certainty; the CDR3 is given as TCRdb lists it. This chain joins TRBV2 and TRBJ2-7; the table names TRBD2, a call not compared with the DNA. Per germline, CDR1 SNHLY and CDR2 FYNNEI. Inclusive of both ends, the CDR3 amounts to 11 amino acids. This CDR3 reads CASSEAGRSHL.

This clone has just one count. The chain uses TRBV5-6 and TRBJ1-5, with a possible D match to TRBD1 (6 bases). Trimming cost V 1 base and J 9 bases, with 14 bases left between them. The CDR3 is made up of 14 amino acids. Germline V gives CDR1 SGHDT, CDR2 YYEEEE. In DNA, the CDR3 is TGTGCCAGCAGCTTGTACCAGGGGAAGGGGCCCCAGCATTTT. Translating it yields CASSLYQGKGPQHF.

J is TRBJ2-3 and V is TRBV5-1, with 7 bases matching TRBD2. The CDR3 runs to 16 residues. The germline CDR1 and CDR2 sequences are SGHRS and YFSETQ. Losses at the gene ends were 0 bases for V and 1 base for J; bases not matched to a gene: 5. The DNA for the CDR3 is TGCGCCAGCAGCTTGGGTCCTAGCGGACGCACAGATACGCAGTATTTT. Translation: CASSLGPSGRTDTQYF.

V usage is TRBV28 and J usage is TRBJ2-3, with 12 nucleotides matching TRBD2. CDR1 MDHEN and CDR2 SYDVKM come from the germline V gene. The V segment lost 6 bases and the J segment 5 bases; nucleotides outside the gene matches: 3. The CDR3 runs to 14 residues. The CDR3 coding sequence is TGTGCCAGCAGCGAGGGACTAGCGGGAGATACGCAGTATTTT. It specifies CASSEGLAGDTQYF.

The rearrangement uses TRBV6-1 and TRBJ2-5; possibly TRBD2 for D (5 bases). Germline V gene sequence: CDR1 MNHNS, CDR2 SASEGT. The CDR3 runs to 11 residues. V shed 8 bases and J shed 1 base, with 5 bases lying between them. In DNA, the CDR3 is TGTGCCAGCCTAGCCCAAGAGACCCAGTACTTC. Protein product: CASLAQETQYF.

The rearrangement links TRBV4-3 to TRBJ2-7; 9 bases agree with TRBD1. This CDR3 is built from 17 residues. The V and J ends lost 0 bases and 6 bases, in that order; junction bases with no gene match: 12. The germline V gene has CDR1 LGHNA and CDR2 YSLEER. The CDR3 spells CASSQEVSAGQGFEQYF. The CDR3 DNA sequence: TGCGCCAGCAGCCAAGAAGTAAGTGCAGGACAGGGGTTCGAGCAGTACTTC.